What follows are 9 T cell receptor beta chains derived from one specimen sequenced in a study of response to subunit inactivated influenza vaccine. TCRdb re-derived calls from the RT-PCR reads in MiXCR, one entry per CDR3 protein. The sample shows about 650,000 distinct CDR3 sequences, about a sixth of them seen only once. The sequences come from PBMCs from blood, collected less than 13 days after vaccination. The receptors were sampled from a man aged 50-59 years who received an inactivated influenza vaccine.

This clonotype has only a few counts. The chain joins TRBV12-3 or TRBV12-4 to TRBJ2-2, with D perhaps matching TRBD1 (5 bases). The V end lost 4 bases, the J end lost 3 bases, and 12 bases lay between the germline ends. This CDR3 spans 15 amino acids. CDR3 residues: CASSYAQVDTGELFF. CDR3 sequence (DNA): TGTGCCAGCAGTTATGCACAGGTGGACACCGGGGAGCTGTTTTTT.

A few counts support this clonotype. The chain recombines TRBV6-1 with TRBJ2-5; D is ambiguous. Germline CDR1 is MNHNS and CDR2 is SASEGT. Trimming took 2 bases from V and 5 from J, leaving 12 bases between them. This CDR3 has 14 amino acids. The DNA of the CDR3 is TGTGCCAGCAGTGAACAGGCAGGCGGTGAGACCCAGTACTTC. Its protein product is CASSEQAGGETQYF.

This rearrangement joins TRBV5-1 to TRBJ2-2, with 10 positions matching TRBD1. CDR3 length: 16 amino acids. With 0 bases clipped from V and 6 bases from J, the junction kept 5 bases outside the gene matches. The V gene's germline CDR1 is SGHRS and CDR2 YFSETQ. The CDR3 nucleotides read TGCGCCAGCAGCTTGGTGGGGACAGGGGAGTCCGGGGAGCTGTTTTTT. It yields the protein CASSLVGTGESGELFF.

This clonotype was recorded many times. The chain is built from TRBV5-5 and TRBJ2-3, with 10 bases aligning to TRBD2. Losses at the gene ends were 2 bases for V and 4 bases for J; bases not matched to a gene: 7. The CDR3 spans 16 residues. Per germline, CDR1 SGHKS and CDR2 YYEKEE (reference sequence). Here the CDR3 reads CASSFPTSGVADTQYF. CDR3 nucleotide sequence: TGTGCCAGCAGCTTTCCCACTAGCGGGGTCGCAGATACGCAGTATTTT.

This clonotype came up many times. The chain links TRBV2 to TRBJ2-3; 7 bases agree with TRBD1. Per germline, CDR1 SNHLY and CDR2 FYNNEI. The CDR3 covers 15 residues. V lost 8 bases, J lost 0 bases, and 8 bases stayed unmatched. The CDR3 protein is CASVRDSLSTDTQYF. As DNA, the CDR3 is TGTGCCAGCGTCCGGGACAGCCTTAGCACAGATACGCAGTATTTT.

CDR3 protein: CASSLGGTGAFF. The CDR3 coding sequence is TGTGCCAGCAGCTTGGGGGGAACTGGGGCTTTCTTT. J is TRBJ1-1 and V is TRBV5-5, with no clear D. This CDR3 spans 12 amino acids. Germline CDR1 reads SGHKS; CDR2 reads YYEKEE (reference sequence). The V end was cut by 0 bases, the J end by 11 bases, with 11 bases between. Full variable domain (missing parts from reference TRBV5-5 and TRBJ1-1): DAGVTQSPTHLIKTRGQQVTLRCSPISGHKSVSWYQQVLGQGPQFIFQYYEKEERGRGNFPDRFSARQFPNYSSELNVNALLLGDSALYLCASSLGGTGAFFGQGTRLTVV.

There are a few counts of this clonotype. The chain links TRBV7-2 to TRBJ2-7, with D maybe TRBD1 (5 bases). This CDR3 has 15 amino acids. The germline CDR1 and CDR2 sequences are SGHTA and FQGNSA. V was cut by 5 bases and J by 3 bases, with 17 bases left in between. CDR3 nucleotide sequence: TGTGCCAGCAGCCCAGGCAGGGTGGAAAACTACGAGCAGTACTTC. This encodes CASSPGRVENYEQYF. The whole variable domain, remainder taken from reference TRBV7-2 and TRBJ2-7, is GAGVSQSPSNKVTEKGKDVELRCDPISGHTALYWYRQSLGQGLEFLIYFQGNSAPDKSGLPSDRFSAERTGGSVSTLTIQRTQQEDSAVYLCASSPGRVENYEQYFGPGTRLTVT.

CDR3 residues: CSASSLTDNEQFF. CDR3 nucleotide sequence: TGCAGTGCGTCTTCACTGACTGACAATGAGCAGTTCTTC. The gene calls are TRBV20-1 and TRBJ2-1; D not resolved. This CDR3 region has 13 residues. Germline V gene lookup returns CDR1 DFQATT and CDR2 SNEGSKA (reference sequence). V was clipped by 6 bases and J by 5 bases, with 14 bases between them.

This clonotype was seen only a few times. The chain uses TRBV20-1 and TRBJ2-1, with D maybe TRBD2 (6 bases). Germline values: CDR1 DFQATT, CDR2 SNEGSKA (reference sequence). Trimming removed 5 bases from V and 4 bases from J, with 21 bases in between. This CDR3 contains 16 residues. CDR3 in DNA: TGCAGTGCTGGCCCCCTCTCCCCGGGAGAGTACAATGAGCAGTTCTTC. It codes for CSAGPLSPGEYNEQFF.